The 13 T cell receptor beta chains reported below all come from one sample, sequenced in a study of Graves' ophthalmopathy and Graves' hyperthyroidism. Scientists amplified the TCR beta CDR3 regions from RNA transcripts. The first round was an RT-PCR with HTBI primers, and the second round was a multiplex PCR. TCRdb independently ran MiXCR on the multiplex PCR reads; one entry per CDR3 protein. The data show more than 1,000,000 distinct CDR3 sequences, 35% to 45% seen once. Source material: peripheral blood or thyroid tissue (not recorded which). Every receptor here comes from an adult man with Graves' hyperthyroidism.

This clonotype has a handful of counts. The V call is TRBV6-2 or TRBV6-3, the J call TRBJ1-4; unclear D gene. Germline V gene data show CDR1 as MNHEY and CDR2 as SVGEGT. The CDR3 runs to 15 residues. Trimming took 4 bases from V and 0 from J, leaving 9 bases between them. CDR3 DNA: TGTGCCAGCAGTTTCGACCGGACAACTAATGAAAAACTGTTTTTT. Translating it yields CASSFDRTTNEKLFF.

CDR3 sequence reads: CASTASIGSSSYNSPLHF. The CDR3 nucleotides read TGTGCCAGTACCGCAAGTATAGGGTCGAGCTCCTATAATTCACCCCTCCACTTT. The V and J genes are TRBV19 and TRBJ1-6; D is ambiguous. This CDR3 comprises 18 residues. V dropped 7 bases and J dropped 0 bases, with 19 bases sitting between them. From germline, CDR1 is LNHDA and CDR2 SQIVND (reference sequence).

The chain joins TRBV6-1 to TRBJ2-7, with D perhaps being TRBD1 or TRBD2 (5 bases each). This CDR3 has 12 amino acids. The germline V and J ends were trimmed by 5 bases and 5 bases, with 10 bases remaining between them. CDR1 is MNHNS, CDR2 SASEGT, per germline. The CDR3 is CASSFGAHEQYF. The CDR3 DNA is TGTGCCAGCAGTTTCGGGGCCCACGAGCAGTACTTC.

The gene calls are TRBV7-8 and TRBJ1-1, with D tentatively TRBD1 (5 bases). With 5 bases removed from V and 6 bases from J, the gap between germline ends came to 10 bases. Germline V gene lookup returns CDR1 SGHVS and CDR2 FQNEAQ. This CDR3 is 12 amino acids long. CDR3 bases: TGTGCCAGCAGCCTAAGACAGTCTGAAGCTTTCTTT. It specifies CASSLRQSEAFF.

The chain joins TRBV11-1 to TRBJ2-7; 8 bases are a match to TRBD2. The CDR3 has 14 amino acids. Germline V gives CDR1 SGHAT, CDR2 FQDESV (reference sequence). The V and J ends lost 7 bases and 0 bases, in that order; junction bases with no gene match: 5. CDR3 in amino acids: CASNASGGSYEQYF. In DNA form, the CDR3 reads TGTGCCAGCAACGCAAGCGGGGGCTCCTACGAGCAGTACTTC.

This clonotype was observed a handful of times. This chain links TRBV29-1 with TRBJ2-5, with TRBD2 as a possible D gene (5 bases). Looked up from germline, CDR1 is SQVTM and CDR2 is ANQGSEA. The CDR3 runs 12 residues. With 4 bases removed from V and 4 bases from J, the gap between germline ends came to 10 bases. CDR3 in DNA: TGCAGCGTTGTCGGGGTTGGAGAGACCCAGTACTTC. This translates into CSVVGVGETQYF.

V is TRBV20-1 and J is TRBJ2-5, with D hard to call. The CDR3 is 13 residues long. Per germline, CDR1 DFQATT and CDR2 SNEGSKA (reference sequence). The V end was cut by 4 bases, the J end by 6 bases, with 15 bases between. DNA for the CDR3: TGCAGTGCTAAAGCCCCCCATATCCAGACCCAGTACTTC. It translates to CSAKAPHIQTQYF.

This chain joins TRBV7-2 and TRBJ2-5; 9 bases agree with TRBD1. Germline V gives CDR1 SGHTA, CDR2 FQGNSA. The trim removed 5 bases at V and 4 bases at J, leaving 8 bases unmatched. The CDR3 is 15 residues long. The CDR3 sequence: CASSGWTGEGETQYF. The CDR3 bases are TGTGCCAGCAGCGGCTGGACAGGGGAGGGAGAGACCCAGTACTTC.

Concerning this clonotype: Germline and junction disagree at one end, which may indicate a read error. The chain is built from TRBV10-3 and TRBJ1-2; no firm D call. Looked up from germline, CDR1 is ENHRY and CDR2 is SYGVKD. The CDR3 covers 13 residues. CDR3 bases: TGTGCCAGCAGTTATCGGACTAACTATGGCTACACCTTC. It yields the protein CASSYRTNYGYTF.

This clonotype was observed a handful of times. This rearrangement joins TRBV20-1 to TRBJ2-5; TRBD2 matches at 8 bases. CDR1 is DFQATT, CDR2 SNEGSKA, per germline (reference sequence). The CDR3 length is 13 residues. The CDR3 sequence: CSSPSGYQETQYF. DNA for the CDR3: TGCTCCAGCCCTAGCGGGTACCAAGAGACCCAGTACTTC.

This clonotype was seen a few times. The genes are TRBV10-3 and TRBJ1-2; 7 bases agree with TRBD1. After removal of 10 bases from V and 4 bases from J, the junction contained 12 bases not matched to a gene. This CDR3 is 14 amino acids long. Looked up from germline, CDR1 is ENHRY and CDR2 is SYGVKD. CDR3: CASRSTGKGYGYTF. The CDR3, as DNA: TGTGCCAGCAGGTCGACAGGGAAGGGCTATGGCTACACCTTC.

This clonotype was counted at least ten times. V and J are TRBV20-1 and TRBJ2-7; D is uncertain. The CDR3 runs 12 residues. Trimming took off 0 bases at V and 4 bases at J, with 7 bases between the two ends. Germline CDR1 and CDR2: DFQATT and SNEGSKA (reference sequence). As DNA, the CDR3 is TGCAGTGCTAGAGATATGGGGTACGAGCAGTACTTC. Translation: CSARDMGYEQYF.

The count of this clonotype is one. CDR3 region: CSGRAGGGNIQYF. The CDR3 DNA follows: TGCAGCGGCCGAGCGGGAGGAGGAAACATTCAGTACTTC. The chain links TRBV29-1 to TRBJ2-7; 9 positions match TRBD2. The end of the DNA fits TRBJ2-4 better, so the J call may be wrong. The germline CDR1 and CDR2 sequences are SQVTM and ANQGSEA. The CDR3 is 13 amino acids.